This T cell receptor beta chain was captured in a study of blood T cells in healthy people across ages. Findings and caveats of the study: While age rose, TCR beta diversity per million T cells dropped in a roughly linear way. It was held that the diversity estimates obtained from one million T cells were underestimates.

A remark on this clonotype: Its antigen is currently unknown.

Germline V lookup: CDR1 MDHEN, CDR2 SYDVKM. The CDR3 runs to 14 residues. The V end lost 3 bases, the J end lost 5 bases, and 13 bases lay between the germline ends. Alongside a J-beta primer mix, a sample-barcoded 5' primer served in a second PCR lasting about 7 to 12 cycles. TCRdb reprocessed the 5' RACE reads with MiXCR, giving one entry per CDR3 protein. Of about a million distinct CDR3 sequences detected, about 44% appear once; the ten largest clones hold around an eighth. The genes are TRBV28 and TRBJ2-5; D ambiguous. The TCR comes from a man under 40 in good health. Sample: blood. The DNA of the CDR3 is TGTGCCAGCAGTTTCGTGAAACACGGGGAGACCCAGTACTTC. Amino acids: CASSFVKHGETQYF.